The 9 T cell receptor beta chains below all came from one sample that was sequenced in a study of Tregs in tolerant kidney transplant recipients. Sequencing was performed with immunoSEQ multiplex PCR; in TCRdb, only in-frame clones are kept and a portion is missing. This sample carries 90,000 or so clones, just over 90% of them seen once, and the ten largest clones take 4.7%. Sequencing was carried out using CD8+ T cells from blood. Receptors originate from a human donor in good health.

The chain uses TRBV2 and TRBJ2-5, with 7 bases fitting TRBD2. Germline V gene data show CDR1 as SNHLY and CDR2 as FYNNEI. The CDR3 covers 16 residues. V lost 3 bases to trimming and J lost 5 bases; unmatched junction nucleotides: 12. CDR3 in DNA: TGTGCCAGCAGTGACTGGCGGGAGCCGTTACGGGAGACCCAGTACTTC. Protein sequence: CASSDWREPLRETQYF.

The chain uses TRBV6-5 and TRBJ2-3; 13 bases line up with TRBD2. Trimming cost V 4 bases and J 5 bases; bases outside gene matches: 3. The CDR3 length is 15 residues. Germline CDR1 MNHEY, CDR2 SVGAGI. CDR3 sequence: CASSFRLAGGDTQYF. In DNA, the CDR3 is TGTGCCAGCAGTTTCCGACTAGCGGGGGGAGATACGCAGTATTTT.

CDR3 nucleotides: TGCAGCGTTGAAGACGCACAGGGGAACTATGGCTACACCTTC. Residues: CSVEDAQGNYGYTF. V gene TRBV29-1 combines with J gene TRBJ1-2; 7 bases match TRBD1. The CDR3 runs 14 residues. V lost 0 bases to trimming and J lost 2 bases; unmatched junction nucleotides: 3. The V gene's germline CDR1 is SQVTM and CDR2 ANQGSEA.

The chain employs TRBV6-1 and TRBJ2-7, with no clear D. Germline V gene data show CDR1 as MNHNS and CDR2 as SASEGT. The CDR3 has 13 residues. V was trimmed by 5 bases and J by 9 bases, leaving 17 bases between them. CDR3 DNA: TGTGCCAGCAGTTATAGTGATCTTTCGCCGCAGTACTTC. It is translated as CASSYSDLSPQYF.

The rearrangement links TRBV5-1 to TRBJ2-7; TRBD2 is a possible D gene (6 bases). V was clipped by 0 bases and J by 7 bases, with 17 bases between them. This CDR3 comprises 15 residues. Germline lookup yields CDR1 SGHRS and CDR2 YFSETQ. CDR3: CASSLDGGSPLEQYF. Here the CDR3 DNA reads TGCGCCAGCAGCTTGGATGGGGGGTCCCCCCTGGAGCAGTACTTC.

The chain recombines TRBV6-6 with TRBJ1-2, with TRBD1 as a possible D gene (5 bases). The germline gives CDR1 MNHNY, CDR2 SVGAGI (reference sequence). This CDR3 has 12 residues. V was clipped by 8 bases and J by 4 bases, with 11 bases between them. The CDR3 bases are TGTGCCAGCTCCCTCGGGGGCTATGGCTACACCTTC. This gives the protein CASSLGGYGYTF.

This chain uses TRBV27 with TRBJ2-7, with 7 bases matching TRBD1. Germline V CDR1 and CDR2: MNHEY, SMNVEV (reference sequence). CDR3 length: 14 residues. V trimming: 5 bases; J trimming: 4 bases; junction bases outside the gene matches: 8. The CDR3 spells CASSPLGGGYEQYF. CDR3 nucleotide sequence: TGTGCCAGCAGTCCCTTAGGGGGCGGGTACGAGCAGTACTTC.

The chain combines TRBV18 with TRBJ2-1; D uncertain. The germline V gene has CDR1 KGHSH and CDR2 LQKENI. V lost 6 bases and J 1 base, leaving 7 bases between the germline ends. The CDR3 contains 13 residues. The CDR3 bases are TGTGCCAGCTCTGTCGGGTCCTACAATGAGCAGTTCTTC. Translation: CASSVGSYNEQFF.

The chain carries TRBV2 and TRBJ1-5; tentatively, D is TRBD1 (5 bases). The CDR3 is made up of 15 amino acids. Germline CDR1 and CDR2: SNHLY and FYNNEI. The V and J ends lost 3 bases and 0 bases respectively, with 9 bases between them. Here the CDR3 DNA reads TGTGCCAGCAGTGAGTCAGGGAATAGCAATCAGCCCCAGCATTTT. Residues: CASSESGNSNQPQHF.